The source of this T cell receptor (beta chain) is a study of CXCR3-negative and CXCR3-positive naive CD8 T cells. Study information: Collectively, the libraries yielded 130 million or so TRB reads in total, at about 1.5 +/- 0.3 million per library. Study outcomes and limitations: Naive cells used TRBV-TRBJ genes in much the same way whether CXCR3-negative or CXCR3-positive; memory cells did not. Surface CD5 looked about the same in the naive subsets, so the authors worked out TCR strength from TRB CDR3 properties.

In preparing the TRB cDNA libraries, 5' RACE with UMI labels was used. TCRdb re-called the 5' RACE reads and catalogs CDR3 proteins one per entry, DNA excluded. The record lists under 45,000 distinct CDR3 sequences, of which the ten most abundant hold roughly 14%. In regard to this clonotype: Antigen unknown.

Germline CDR1 reads SQVTM; CDR2 reads ANQGSEA. The CDR3 covers 11 residues. Sorts performed in triplicate captured roughly 300,000 cells each from every CD8+ T cell subset. The chain recombines TRBV29-1 with TRBJ2-7. The sample taken for sequencing was memory CD8+ T cells from blood. The TCR was taken from a human donor in good health. Some clones in this sample may be carry-over from other donors' samples. The CDR3 sequence: CSVEDLGEQYF.